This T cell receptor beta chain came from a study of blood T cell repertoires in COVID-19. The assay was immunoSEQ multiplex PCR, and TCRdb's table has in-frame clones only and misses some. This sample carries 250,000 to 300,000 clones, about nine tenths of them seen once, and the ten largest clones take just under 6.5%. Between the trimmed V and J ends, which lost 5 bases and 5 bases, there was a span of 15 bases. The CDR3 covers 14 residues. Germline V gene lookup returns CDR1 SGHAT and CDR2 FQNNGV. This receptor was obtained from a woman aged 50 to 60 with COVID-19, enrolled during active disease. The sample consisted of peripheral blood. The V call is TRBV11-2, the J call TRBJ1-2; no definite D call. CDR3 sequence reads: CASSQDGLLYGYTF. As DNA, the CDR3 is TGTGCCAGCAGCCAGGACGGACTCCTATATGGCTACACCTTC.